This T cell receptor beta chain comes out of a study of T cell responses to AZD1222 COVID-19 vaccine. TCRdb keeps only in-frame clones here, not all; method: immunoSEQ multiplex PCR. The table records 150,000 to 200,000 clones, roughly 90% of them present only once. Findings and caveats of the study: Sampling captured repertoires only after the peak T cell response.

Remarks on this clone: Antigen: not known.

The germline CDR1 and CDR2 sequences are MNHEY and SVGAGI. Between the trimmed V and J ends, which lost 7 bases and 1 base, there was a span of 10 bases. The CDR3 spans 13 residues. Source: peripheral blood, taken on day 0 of AZD1222 vaccination. The rearrangement links TRBV6-5 to TRBJ1-1; D gene uncertain. The clonotype originates from an adult in good health. CDR3 coding DNA: TGTGCCAGCAAGTGGGAACCGAACACTGAAGCTTTCTTT. Amino acids: CASKWEPNTEAFF.